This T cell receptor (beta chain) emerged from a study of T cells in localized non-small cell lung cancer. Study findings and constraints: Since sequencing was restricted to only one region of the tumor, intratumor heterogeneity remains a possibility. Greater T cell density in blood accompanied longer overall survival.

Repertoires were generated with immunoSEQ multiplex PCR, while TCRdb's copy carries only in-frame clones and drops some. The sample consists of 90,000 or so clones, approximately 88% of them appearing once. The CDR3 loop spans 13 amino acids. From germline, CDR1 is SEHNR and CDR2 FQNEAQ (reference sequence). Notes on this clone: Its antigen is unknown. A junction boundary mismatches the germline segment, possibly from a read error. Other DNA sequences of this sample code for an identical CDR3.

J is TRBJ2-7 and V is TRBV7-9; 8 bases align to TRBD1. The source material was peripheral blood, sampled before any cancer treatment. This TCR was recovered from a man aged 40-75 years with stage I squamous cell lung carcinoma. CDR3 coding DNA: TGTGCCAGTAGCTCCACAGGGGGACACGAGCAGTACTTC. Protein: CASSSTGGHEQYF.